This TCR beta chain appears in the sequencing data of a study of post-analysis software for immune sequencing data (dated by TCRdb to between 2014 and 2017). With regard to the full study: Disease courses on record covered relapsing-remitting, secondary progressive and progressive-relapsing multiple sclerosis, though some patients had no subtype annotation. The multiple sclerosis patient repertoires were compared with approximately 11 previously published healthy control repertoires from donors aged about 6 to 26 years. A subset of samples was prepared in parallel using single-end sample barcoding, then pooled and co-amplified after Illumina adapter ligation.

In the case of this clonotype: Its antigen target is currently unknown. Base qualities are not recorded, but no much larger clone differs from it by a single base.

Receptors were amplified or captured by PCR. Reads for this sample came from an Illumina HiSeq 2500. To reduce PCR and sequencing biases, unique molecular identifiers were incorporated into the TCR beta cDNA libraries. Roughly 500,000 cDNA molecules were obtained for every 1 to 10 million input T cells, so each molecule roughly corresponded to one T cell. Patient libraries were prepared and sequenced with the same protocol used for the earlier healthy control dataset. Samples belonging to the same batch were prepared together, multiplexed and sequenced on a shared HiSeq lane. In the source study's methods: Raw barcoded reads were processed with MIGEC, discarding single-read molecular identifier groups before consensus assembly and CDR3 extraction. VDJtools was used for post-analysis of the clonotype tables, with diversity normalized by down-sampling every dataset to the smallest sample size. Repertoire overlap clustering matched CDR3 amino acid but not nucleotide sequences to correct batch-related cross-sample contamination. TCRdb reanalyzed the raw reads on its own, using fastp at Q25 for trimming and MiXCR for clone calling, and kept in-frame beta chains. Each CDR3 protein appears once, grouped with its most common genes and DNA. TCRdb, rather than the study authors, made the V and J calls. The sample profile shows about 820,000 distinct CDR3 sequences; 53% of them were found once. The top ten clones comprise approximately 4.5% of the sample.

To demonstrate the VDJtools post-analysis software, the study profiled TCR beta repertoires from the peripheral blood of 13 young patients with multiple sclerosis. Multiple sclerosis patients were children and adolescents aged about 6 to 15 years. General study outcomes and caveats: The control group was slightly older than the multiple sclerosis patient group. Direct clustering with F measure revealed strong co-clustering of samples prepared in the same batch, which led to a batch-effect correction. Compared with controls, multiple sclerosis patients had significantly lower normalized Chao1 diversity, a finding suggesting substantial peripheral T-cell clonal expansion.

Sequencing was done on a sample of blood. The TCR originated in a girl under 18 with multiple sclerosis.

The DNA sequence is given as TGTGCCAGCAGCCGCCGAGGCTCCTACAATGAGCAGTTCTTC. The encoded protein is CASSRRGSYNEQFF. This chain is built from TRBV3-1 and TRBJ2-1; too little of a D gene remains to name it. At the junction V is shortened by 4 bases and J by 0 bases, with 7 bases in between. Spanning cysteine to phenylalanine, the CDR3 consists of 14 amino acids. Only the CDR3 DNA stays, 42 bases, in frame from base 1. The germline V gene (reference sequence) gives CDR1 as LGHDT and CDR2 as YNNKEL.